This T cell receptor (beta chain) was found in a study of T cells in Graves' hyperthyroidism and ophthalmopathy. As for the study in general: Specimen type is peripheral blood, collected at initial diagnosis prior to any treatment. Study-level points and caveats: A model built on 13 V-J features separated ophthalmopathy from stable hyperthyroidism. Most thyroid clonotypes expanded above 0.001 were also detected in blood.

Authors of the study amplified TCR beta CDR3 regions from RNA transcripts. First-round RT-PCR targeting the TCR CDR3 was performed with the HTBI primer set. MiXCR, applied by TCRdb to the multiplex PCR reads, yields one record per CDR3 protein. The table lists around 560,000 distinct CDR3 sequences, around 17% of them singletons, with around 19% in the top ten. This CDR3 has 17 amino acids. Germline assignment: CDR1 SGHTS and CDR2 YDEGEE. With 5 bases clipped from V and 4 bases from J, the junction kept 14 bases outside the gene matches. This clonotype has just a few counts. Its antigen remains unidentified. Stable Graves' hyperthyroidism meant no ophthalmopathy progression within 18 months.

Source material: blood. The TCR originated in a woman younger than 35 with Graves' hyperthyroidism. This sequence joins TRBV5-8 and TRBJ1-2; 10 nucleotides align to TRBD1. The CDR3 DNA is TGTGCCAGCAGACCCCTGGGGACAGGGGCGATAAGCTATGGCTACACCTTC. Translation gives CASRPLGTGAISYGYTF.